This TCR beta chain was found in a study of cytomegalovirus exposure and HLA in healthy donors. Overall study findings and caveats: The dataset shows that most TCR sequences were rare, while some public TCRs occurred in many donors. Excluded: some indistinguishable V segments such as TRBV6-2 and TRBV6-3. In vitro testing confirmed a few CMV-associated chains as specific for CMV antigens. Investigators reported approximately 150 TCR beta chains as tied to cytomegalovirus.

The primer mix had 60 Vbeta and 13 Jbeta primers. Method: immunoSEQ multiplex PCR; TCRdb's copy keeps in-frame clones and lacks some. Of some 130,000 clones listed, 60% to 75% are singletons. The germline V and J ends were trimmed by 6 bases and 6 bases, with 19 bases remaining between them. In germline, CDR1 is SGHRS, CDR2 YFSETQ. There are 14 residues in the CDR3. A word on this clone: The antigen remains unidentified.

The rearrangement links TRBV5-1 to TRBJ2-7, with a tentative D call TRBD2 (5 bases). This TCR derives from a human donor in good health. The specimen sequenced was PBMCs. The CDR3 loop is CASTLRDTSTEQYF. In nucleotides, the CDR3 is TGCGCCAGCACGCTCCGGGATACCTCAACCGAGCAGTACTTC.